Below, 30 T cell receptor beta chains from the same sample are listed, as sequenced in a study of blood T cell repertoires in COVID-19. Data came from immunoSEQ multiplex PCR; TCRdb stores just in-frame clones and leaves some out. The sample has 150,000 to 190,000 clones, about 88% seen once. Sequenced sample: peripheral blood. The receptors shown here come from a woman between 70 and 85 years old with acute or convalescent COVID-19.

This rearrangement joins TRBV18 to TRBJ1-5; the D is unclear. V lost 2 bases, J lost 9 bases, and 11 bases lay in between. CDR1 KGHSH and CDR2 LQKENI come from the germline V gene. The CDR3 sequence is 13 residues long. CDR3: CASSPEGAAPQHF. CDR3 DNA sequence: TGTGCCAGCTCACCAGAGGGAGCGGCGCCCCAGCATTTT.

The genes are TRBV6-1 and TRBJ2-1; TRBD2 aligns across 9 bases. Trimming removed 2 bases from V and 7 bases from J; junction bases left unmatched: 9. This CDR3 has 16 amino acids. Germline lookup yields CDR1 MNHNS and CDR2 SASEGT. CDR3 residues: CASSENWLAGRNEQFF. The CDR3 nucleotides are TGTGCCAGCAGTGAAAATTGGCTAGCGGGGAGGAATGAGCAGTTCTTC.

The chain couples TRBV12-3 or TRBV12-4 to TRBJ1-2; D unclear. The CDR3 consists of 12 residues. Between the trimmed V and J ends, which lost 7 bases and 5 bases, there was a span of 11 bases. For the CDR3, the DNA is TGTGCCAGCACTTCGCCGGGATATGGCTACACCTTC. Protein: CASTSPGYGYTF.

The V call is TRBV18, the J call TRBJ1-6; D possibly corresponds to TRBD1 (5 bases). The CDR3 loop spans 15 amino acids. Trimming took 2 bases from V and 7 from J, leaving 12 bases between them. CDR1 is KGHSH and CDR2 is LQKENI in the germline V gene. The CDR3 is CASSPGSGINSPLHF. Written as DNA, the CDR3 is TGTGCCAGCTCACCAGGGTCAGGGATCAATTCACCCCTCCACTTT.

The chain is built from TRBV5-6 and TRBJ1-4, with 10 bases fitting TRBD1. The CDR3 has 17 residues. Germline V CDR1 and CDR2: SGHDT, YYEEEE. The V and J ends lost 4 bases and 0 bases, in that order; junction bases with no gene match: 6. DNA for the CDR3: TGTGCCAGCAGCAGGGACAGGGGACTAGCAACTAATGAAAAACTGTTTTTT. Translating gives CASSRDRGLATNEKLFF.

This clone appeared a single time. This chain joins TRBV4-1 and TRBJ2-1, with 15 bases aligning to TRBD2. Trimming removed 0 bases from V and 7 bases from J; junction bases left unmatched: 4. The CDR3 contains 17 residues. Germline CDR1 MGHRA, CDR2 YSYEKL. Written as DNA, the CDR3 is TGCGCCAGCAGCCAAGATTCAGGGACTAGCGGGGGGAATGAGCAGTTCTTC. The encoded protein is CASSQDSGTSGGNEQFF.

This rearrangement joins TRBV24-1 to TRBJ1-1, with TRBD1 matching 7 bases. The CDR3 length is 13 residues. J lost 0 bases, V lost 10 bases, and 4 bases had no gene match. CDR1 is KGHDR, CDR2 SFDVKD, per germline. The CDR3 sequence: CATRDSLNTEAFF. Written as DNA, the CDR3 is TGTGCCACACGGGACAGCCTGAACACTGAAGCTTTCTTT.

The chain is built from TRBV18 and TRBJ1-6; 8 bases are shared with TRBD1. Germline CDR1 is KGHSH and CDR2 is LQKENI. Trimming at V came to 5 bases and at J to 0 bases, leaving 3 bases not matched to a gene. This CDR3 has 16 amino acids. The CDR3 DNA is TGTGCCAGCTCAGCGACAGGGGACTCCTATAATTCACCCCTCCACTTT. Protein sequence: CASSATGDSYNSPLHF.

J is TRBJ2-5 and V is TRBV6-2 or TRBV6-3, with 8 bases fitting TRBD2. Per the germline V gene, CDR1 is MNHEY and CDR2 is SVGEGT. V was clipped by 2 bases and J by 1 base; unmatched bases: 6. The length of the CDR3 is 16 residues. CDR3 DNA: TGTGCCAGCAGTTACGGATTAGCGGGGTTCCAAGAGACCCAGTACTTC. Amino acids: CASSYGLAGFQETQYF.

This clone showed up just once. The chain has TRBV7-9 and TRBJ1-1; D is perhaps TRBD1 (6 bases). The V end lost 5 bases, the J end lost 2 bases, and 15 bases lay between the germline ends. Germline CDR1 reads SEHNR; CDR2 reads FQNEAQ (reference sequence). This CDR3 has 15 residues. CDR3 amino acids: CASSPIAGANTEAFF. The CDR3 DNA reads as TGTGCCAGCAGCCCGATAGCGGGGGCTAACACTGAAGCTTTCTTT. Using reference TRBV7-9 and TRBJ1-1 for the parts outside the CDR3, the full variable domain is DTGVSQNPRHKITKRGQNVTFRCDPISEHNRLYWYRQTLGQGPEFLTYFQNEAQLEKSRLLSDRFSAERPKGSFSTLEIQRTEQGDSAMYLCASSPIAGANTEAFFGQGTRLTVV.

In this sample, this clone turned up once. J is TRBJ2-3 and V is TRBV18, with D possibly TRBD2 on 6 matching bases. CDR1 is KGHSH, CDR2 LQKENI, per germline. This CDR3 has 15 residues. Trimming cost V 4 bases and J 2 bases, with 13 bases left between them. This chain's CDR3 is CASSRRRGDTDTQYF. Written as DNA, the CDR3 is TGTGCCAGCTCACGGCGGCGGGGTGACACAGATACGCAGTATTTT.

The chain links TRBV7-2 to TRBJ2-7; tentatively, D is TRBD1 (6 bases). Per germline, CDR1 SGHTA and CDR2 FQGNSA. The length of the CDR3 is 13 residues. V was clipped by 6 bases and J by 4 bases, with 13 bases between them. This CDR3 reads CASRPIQGYEQYF. CDR3 DNA sequence: TGTGCCAGCAGGCCGATACAGGGTTACGAGCAGTACTTC.

This chain connects TRBV5-1 to TRBJ2-2, with 7 bases lining up with TRBD2. Germline V CDR1 and CDR2: SGHRS, YFSETQ. The CDR3 sequence is 18 residues long. With V trimmed by 2 bases and J by 0 bases, 10 bases remained unmatched. The chain's CDR3 is CASSFLWLGGSNTGELFF. CDR3 DNA: TGCGCCAGCAGCTTTTTATGGCTCGGGGGGTCGAACACCGGGGAGCTGTTTTTT.

This chain links TRBV11-3 with TRBJ2-1; 10 nucleotides agree with TRBD1. From germline, CDR1 is SGHNT and CDR2 YENEEA. The CDR3 sequence is 13 residues long. The ends lost 7 bases at V and 4 bases at J; junction bases unmatched: 1. DNA of the CDR3: TGTGCCAGCAAGGGACAGGGGTACAATGAGCAGTTCTTC. It is translated as CASKGQGYNEQFF.

This chain connects TRBV4-2 to TRBJ2-1; 8 bases are a match to TRBD2. Germline V gene lookup returns CDR1 LGHNA and CDR2 YNFKEQ. The length of the CDR3 is 16 residues. V shed 1 base, J shed 5 bases, and the junction held 7 bases outside the gene matches. This CDR3 is CASSQALAGGDNEQFF. The CDR3 region has the DNA TGTGCCAGCAGCCAAGCTCTGGCGGGAGGTGACAATGAGCAGTTCTTC.

This clone was seen once. The chain carries TRBV18 and TRBJ2-5; 7 nucleotides match TRBD2. The CDR3 is made up of 15 amino acids. Germline loops: CDR1 KGHSH, CDR2 LQKENI. The V and J ends lost 3 bases and 9 bases, in that order; junction bases with no gene match: 13. The CDR3 protein is CASSPGLQKGGSQYF. As DNA, the CDR3 is TGTGCCAGCTCACCGGGACTACAGAAGGGCGGTTCCCAGTACTTC.

The chain uses TRBV9 and TRBJ1-1, with 8 nucleotides matching TRBD1. V dropped 3 bases and J dropped 1; count of bases not matched to a gene: 2. Germline lookup yields CDR1 SGDLS and CDR2 YYNGEE. This CDR3 has 14 amino acids. Here the CDR3 reads CASSARGPNTEAFF. In nucleotides, the CDR3 is TGTGCCAGCAGCGCCAGGGGGCCGAACACTGAAGCTTTCTTT.

The CDR3 DNA sequence: TGTGCCAGTAGTCCCCAGTCTCCCTATGGCTACACCTTC. Its protein is CASSPQSPYGYTF. The V and J genes are TRBV19 and TRBJ1-2; D ambiguous. Germline V gives CDR1 LNHDA, CDR2 SQIVND (reference sequence). Trimming removed 5 bases at V and 4 bases at J, with 11 bases between. The CDR3 is 13 residues long. Full variable domain (remainder filled in from reference TRBV19 and TRBJ1-2): DGGITQSPKYLFRKEGQNVTLSCEQNLNHDAMYWYRQDPGQGLRLIYYSQIVNDFQKGDIAEGYSVSREKKESFPLTVTSAQKNPTAFYLCASSPQSPYGYTFGSGTRLTVV.

V and J are TRBV7-2 and TRBJ1-6, with 7 positions matching TRBD1. J was trimmed by 6 bases and V by 1 base; bases with no gene match: 3. Looked up from germline, CDR1 is SGHTA and CDR2 is FQGNSA. CDR3 length equals 15 residues. CDR3 region: CASSLETGINSPLHF. The CDR3 nucleotides read TGTGCCAGCAGCTTAGAGACAGGGATTAATTCACCCCTCCACTTT. Combining the CDR3 with reference TRBV7-2 and TRBJ1-6 gives the whole variable domain GAGVSQSPSNKVTEKGKDVELRCDPISGHTALYWYRQSLGQGLEFLIYFQGNSAPDKSGLPSDRFSAERTGGSVSTLTIQRTQQEDSAVYLCASSLETGINSPLHFGNGTRLTVT.

The sample holds one count of this clone. V gene TRBV18 combines with J gene TRBJ2-7; possible D gene TRBD2, 5 bases. In germline, CDR1 is KGHSH, CDR2 LQKENI. V was cut by 2 bases and J by 0 bases, with 5 bases left in between. The CDR3 extends over 13 amino acids. The CDR3 nucleotides are TGTGCCAGCTCACCAGCGGGCTCCTACGAGCAGTACTTC. It translates to CASSPAGSYEQYF.

This clone was detected a few times. This chain joins TRBV7-8 and TRBJ1-2; 8 nucleotides agree with TRBD1. Germline assignment: CDR1 SGHVS and CDR2 FQNEAQ. V was pared by 3 bases and J by 8 bases, with 5 bases of the junction left unmatched. This CDR3 is 13 amino acids long. The CDR3 sequence is CASSLGQASGYTF. CDR3 sequence (DNA): TGTGCCAGCAGCTTGGGACAGGCGTCCGGCTACACCTTC.

This rearrangement joins TRBV19 to TRBJ1-6; 7 bases map to TRBD1. This CDR3 spans 15 amino acids. V was clipped by 3 bases and J by 10 bases; unmatched bases: 9. Germline lookup yields CDR1 LNHDA and CDR2 SQIVND (reference sequence). The CDR3 reads CASSMKGNRGSPLHF. In DNA, the CDR3 is TGTGCCAGTAGTATGAAGGGGAACAGGGGCTCACCCCTCCACTTT.

The rearrangement uses TRBV20-1 and TRBJ1-2; D ambiguous. Trimming removed 5 bases from V and 1 base from J, with 2 bases in between. Germline CDR1 is DFQATT and CDR2 is SNEGSKA (reference sequence). The CDR3 contains 10 residues. CDR3 loop: CSAYNYGYTF. CDR3 nucleotide sequence: TGCAGTGCTTATAACTATGGCTACACCTTC.

CDR3 in DNA: TGTGCCAGCAGCACGACCCGGGACAGGGGCACAGATACGCAGTATTTT. The encoded protein is CASSTTRDRGTDTQYF. V and J are TRBV7-2 and TRBJ2-3; 9 positions agree with TRBD1. CDR3 length: 16 residues. Germline V gene lookup returns CDR1 SGHTA and CDR2 FQGNSA. V lost 5 bases and J lost 1; bases outside the gene matches: 7.

The gene calls are TRBV5-1 and TRBJ1-2; 10 bases map to TRBD1. The J segment lost 1 base and the V segment lost 4 bases, leaving 7 bases of the junction unmatched. The germline gives CDR1 SGHRS, CDR2 YFSETQ. The CDR3 covers 16 residues. Written as DNA, the CDR3 is TGCGCCAGCAGCCCGGGGACAGGGGTTTTTAACTATGGCTACACCTTC. Encoded protein: CASSPGTGVFNYGYTF.

The chain employs TRBV28 and TRBJ2-2, with TRBD2 as a possible D gene (6 bases). Per the germline V gene, CDR1 is MDHEN and CDR2 is SYDVKM. The CDR3 runs 16 residues. With 4 bases removed from V and 1 base from J, the gap between germline ends came to 13 bases. In nucleotides, the CDR3 is TGTGCCAGCAGTTCACCCGGGACTCGGAACACCGGGGAGCTGTTTTTT. Translated, it gives CASSSPGTRNTGELFF. The full variable domain, rest sourced from reference TRBV28 and TRBJ2-2, is DVKVTQSSRYLVKRTGEKVFLECVQDMDHENMFWYRQDPGLGLRLIYFSYDVKMKEKGDIPEGYSVSREKKERFSLILESASTNQTSMYLCASSSPGTRNTGELFFGEGSRLTVL.

The J gene is TRBJ1-4, the V gene TRBV18; a weak D match, TRBD1 (6 bases). The V end was cut by 1 base, the J end by 8 bases, with 11 bases between. From germline, CDR1 is KGHSH and CDR2 LQKENI. This CDR3 contains 14 residues. As DNA, the CDR3 is TGTGCCAGCTCACCACAGGGTCAGGGGGAAAAACTGTTTTTT. Translated: CASSPQGQGEKLFF. The full variable domain, rest sourced from reference TRBV18 and TRBJ1-4, is NAGVMQNPRHLVRRRGQEARLRCSPMKGHSHVYWYRQLPEEGLKFMVYLQKENIIDESGMPKERFSAEFPKEGPSILRIQQVVRGDSAAYFCASSPQGQGEKLFFGSGTQLSVL.

The chain uses TRBV18 and TRBJ2-1, with 10 bases identical to TRBD2. Losses at the gene ends were 5 bases for V and 9 bases for J; bases not matched to a gene: 7. Germline V gives CDR1 KGHSH, CDR2 LQKENI. This CDR3 has 14 amino acids. CDR3 in amino acids: CASSRASGGGEQFF. CDR3 coding DNA: TGTGCCAGCTCAAGGGCTAGCGGGGGAGGTGAGCAGTTCTTC.

This chain uses TRBV6-5 with TRBJ2-5; D not certain. Deletions cut 3 bases from V and 5 bases from J, with 10 bases between. CDR1 is MNHEY and CDR2 is SVGAGI in the germline V gene. CDR3 length equals 13 residues. This CDR3 is CASSYFARETQYF. Written as DNA, the CDR3 is TGTGCCAGCAGTTATTTTGCCCGGGAGACCCAGTACTTC.

The chain employs TRBV2 and TRBJ1-3; D gene unclear. The length of the CDR3 is 12 residues. V dropped 6 bases and J dropped 4 bases, with 7 bases sitting between them. CDR1 is SNHLY and CDR2 is FYNNEI in the germline V gene. This chain's CDR3 is CASRGGGNTIYF. CDR3 nucleotide sequence: TGTGCCAGCAGGGGAGGCGGAAACACCATATATTTT. The variable domain in full, with the rest retrieved from reference TRBV2 and TRBJ1-3, is EPEVTQTPSHQVTQMGQEVILRCVPISNHLYFYWYRQILGQKVEFLVSFYNNEISEKSEIFDDQFSVERPDGSNFTLKIRSTKLEDSAMYFCASRGGGNTIYFGEGSWLTVV.